This TCR beta chain is drawn from a study of shared clonotypes between healthy human individuals. General observations from the study: Depth of sequencing was expected to influence donor clonotype sharing. A reduction in generation probabilities was seen for non-shared clonotypes relative to those shared by all four donors.

V was cut by 3 bases and J by 4 bases, with 6 bases left in between. This CDR3 is 12 amino acids long. Germline CDR1 and CDR2: LNHDA and SQIVND (reference sequence). CD4+ cell separation produced CD45RA+ naive and CD45RA-negative memory subsets. This clone was seen a few times. Its target is unknown. Deep-level running was used for the assay. Produced via immunoSEQ multiplex PCR; TCRdb's table is partial and in-frame only. The sample has a few million clones, more than 90% seen once. The sequencing input was naive CD4+ T cells sorted from blood. Subset described: CD45RA+ positively selected. The sequence was obtained from a man between 18 and 29 years old in good health. The J gene is TRBJ1-2, the V gene TRBV19; D unresolved. Here the CDR3 reads CASSMTFYGYTF. CDR3 DNA sequence: TGTGCCAGTAGTATGACGTTCTATGGCTACACCTTC.